Shown below are 18 T cell receptor beta chains from a single sample sequenced in a study of blood T cell repertoires in COVID-19 (dated by TCRdb to 2020 to 2022). Library prep was done by the immunoSEQ multiplex PCR assay. TCRdb took this table from immuneACCESS and kept in-frame rearrangements with V and J called. Such tables lack part of the clones; where checked against another copy, unresolved V genes explain under half of the gap, and the rest is unexplained. In this sample the table shows about 160,000 clones, roughly 74% of which occur a single time. The ten largest make up about 14% of the sample. The sample consisted of peripheral blood. These receptor sequences come from a woman aged 80 or over with acute or convalescent COVID-19.

The J gene is TRBJ1-2, the V gene TRBV19; 7 bases align to TRBD1. Trimming removed 0 bases from V and 2 bases from J; junction bases left unmatched: 3. CDR3 size: 15 residues. The germline CDR1 and CDR2 sequences are LNHDA and SQIVND (reference sequence). CDR3 residues: CASSIDRTGNYGYTF. In DNA form, the CDR3 reads TGTGCCAGTAGTATAGACAGGACAGGAAACTATGGCTACACCTTC.

This clone has a single count. The chain joins TRBV28 to TRBJ1-6, with D uncertain. Germline V gene lookup returns CDR1 MDHEN and CDR2 SYDVKM. The CDR3 is 15 amino acids. V was clipped by 3 bases and J by 5 bases, with 11 bases between them. The DNA of the CDR3 is TGTGCCAGCAGTTTTCCCGCGGGTCATAATTCACCCCTCCACTTT. Translation gives CASSFPAGHNSPLHF.

About this clone itself: This sample includes further DNA sequences coding for the same CDR3. The chain employs TRBV5-1 and TRBJ1-2; 8 bases map to TRBD1. V lost 0 bases, J lost 3 bases, and 4 bases stayed unmatched. CDR1 and CDR2 from the germline V gene are SGHRS and YFSETQ. This CDR3 has 15 residues. The DNA of the CDR3 is TGCGCCAGCAGCTTGGTCGCAGGGGGCGACTATGGCTACACCTTC. Translating gives CASSLVAGGDYGYTF.

CDR3 nucleotides: TGTGCCAGCAGCTCCACCGGGGACAGAGGTAACTCACCCCTCCACTTT. Amino acids: CASSSTGDRGNSPLHF. The V and J genes are TRBV11-2 and TRBJ1-6, with 7 bases that match TRBD1. The CDR3 has 16 residues. The ends lost 4 bases at V and 10 bases at J; junction bases unmatched: 13. CDR1 and CDR2 (germline): SGHAT, FQNNGV.

The chain carries TRBV11-2 and TRBJ1-2; D is possibly TRBD1 (6 bases). Per germline, CDR1 SGHAT and CDR2 FQNNGV. This CDR3 spans 14 amino acids. Trimming shortened V by 5 bases and J by 8 bases, and 18 bases separated the two germline ends. The CDR3 DNA reads TGTGCCAGCAGCCGAGGCCCCTTGCAGGGGGGCTACACCTTC. Its protein is CASSRGPLQGGYTF.

The CDR3 bases are TGTGCCAGCAGCTGGGGGGACCTCCTAAACATTCAGTACTTC. It specifies CASSWGDLLNIQYF. The chain has TRBV5-6 and TRBJ2-4; possible D gene TRBD2, 6 bases. Trimming took off 3 bases at V and 6 bases at J, with 13 bases between the two ends. The CDR3 loop spans 14 amino acids. Germline assignment: CDR1 SGHDT and CDR2 YYEEEE.

V usage is TRBV6-6 and J usage is TRBJ1-1; 7 bases fit TRBD1. The CDR3 is 14 residues long. V shed 2 bases, J shed 11 bases, and the junction held 11 bases outside the gene matches. CDR1 is MNHNY and CDR2 is SVGAGI in the germline V gene (reference sequence). The CDR3 reads CASSYTGQDPLAFF. In DNA, the CDR3 is TGTGCCAGCAGTTACACCGGACAGGATCCATTGGCTTTCTTT.

The chain is built from TRBV18 and TRBJ1-1; D gene unclear. The V end lost 3 bases, the J end lost 3 bases, and 14 bases lay between the germline ends. There are 15 residues in the CDR3. CDR1 is KGHSH and CDR2 is LQKENI in the germline V gene. The CDR3 loop is CASSPHPATDTEAFF. The CDR3 DNA reads as TGTGCCAGCTCACCCCACCCGGCAACAGACACTGAAGCTTTCTTT.

The J gene is TRBJ1-5, the V gene TRBV27, with D perhaps matching TRBD1 (5 bases). The length of the CDR3 is 15 residues. The germline V gene encodes CDR1 MNHEY and CDR2 SMNVEV (reference sequence). V shed 5 bases and J shed 4 bases, with 15 bases lying between them. The CDR3 protein is CASSPGGARNQPQHF. The CDR3 nucleotides are TGTGCCAGCAGTCCGGGAGGGGCGAGGAATCAGCCCCAGCATTTT.

This clone has just a few counts. The gene calls are TRBV21-1 and TRBJ1-1; TRBD1, as called in the table, went unchecked against the DNA. TRBV21-1 is a pseudogene locus. The CDR3 runs to 16 residues. For the CDR3, the DNA is TGTGCCAGCAGCAAAGAAAGGTTACAGATGAACACTGAAGCTTTCTTT. Translated: CASSKERLQMNTEAFF.

The chain is built from TRBV7-2 and TRBJ1-5; TRBD1 might be the D (6 bases). Germline V gene sequence: CDR1 SGHTA, CDR2 FQGNSA. CDR3 length: 15 residues. Between the trimmed V and J ends, which lost 1 base and 6 bases, there was a span of 13 bases. The CDR3 DNA sequence: TGTGCCAGCAGCTTAGAGGGGGTAAACCGTCAGCCCCAGCATTTT. Its protein is CASSLEGVNRQPQHF.

The chain uses TRBV5-5 and TRBJ2-7, with 7 nucleotides matching TRBD1. Germline assignment: CDR1 SGHKS and CDR2 YYEKEE (reference sequence). J was trimmed by 4 bases and V by 4 bases; bases with no gene match: 2. This CDR3 comprises 12 residues. The CDR3 DNA is TGTGCCAGCAGCAGGGACAGATACGAGCAGTACTTC. Translating it yields CASSRDRYEQYF.

This clone was detected only once. V is TRBV2 and J is TRBJ1-1; D not resolved. There are 11 residues in the CDR3. Germline V gives CDR1 SNHLY, CDR2 FYNNEI. The V and J ends lost 6 bases and 7 bases respectively, with 9 bases between them. The CDR3 sequence is CASRSSFEAFF. The CDR3 DNA follows: TGTGCCAGCAGGTCTAGTTTTGAAGCTTTCTTT.

V is TRBV14 and J is TRBJ2-1, with TRBD1 as a possible D gene (5 bases). Looked up from germline, CDR1 is SGHDN and CDR2 is FVKESK. Trimming removed 3 bases from V and 1 base from J, with 13 bases in between. This CDR3 is built from 16 residues. This chain's CDR3 is CASSQWGTPSYNEQFF. DNA for the CDR3: TGTGCCAGCAGCCAGTGGGGCACCCCATCCTACAATGAGCAGTTCTTC.

This clone was counted between two and nine times. The chain is built from TRBV3-1 (or the pseudogene TRBV3-2) and TRBJ2-1; 8 bases are shared with TRBD2. Per germline, CDR1 LGHDT and CDR2 YNNKEL (reference sequence). V lost 4 bases, J lost 8 bases, and 13 bases stayed unmatched. The CDR3 sequence is 16 residues long. The CDR3 DNA sequence: TGTGCCAGCAGCCCCACTACGGGGGGGAAGTACGATGAGCAGTTCTTC. Amino acids: CASSPTTGGKYDEQFF.

On this clone: Other DNA sequences of this sample code for an identical CDR3. The V call is TRBV5-1, the J call TRBJ2-1; D ambiguous. Germline assignment: CDR1 SGHRS and CDR2 YFSETQ. CDR3 length: 14 amino acids. V was trimmed by 0 bases and J by 0 bases, leaving 4 bases between them. The CDR3 DNA follows: TGCGCCAGCAGCTTGGGCGGCTCCTACAATGAGCAGTTCTTC. The encoded protein is CASSLGGSYNEQFF.

CDR3: CASSQNRRGRSQPQHF. Written as DNA, the CDR3 is TGTGCCAGTAGCCAAAATCGCAGGGGGCGGTCTCAGCCCCAGCATTTT. This chain uses TRBV19 with TRBJ1-5, with TRBD1 matching 8 bases. With 6 bases clipped from V and 6 bases from J, the junction kept 13 bases outside the gene matches. Germline assignment: CDR1 LNHDA and CDR2 SQIVND (reference sequence). The CDR3 loop spans 16 amino acids.

The chain links TRBV5-1 to TRBJ1-3; D possibly corresponds to TRBD1 (6 bases). The CDR3 runs to 16 residues. V lost 0 bases and J 3 bases, leaving 13 bases between the germline ends. The germline gives CDR1 SGHRS, CDR2 YFSETQ. The CDR3 DNA is TGCGCCAGCAGCTTGGCGGGGGGCAGGTTTGGAAACACCATATATTTT. This encodes CASSLAGGRFGNTIYF.